Presented here are 9 T cell receptor beta chains from one specimen sequenced in a study of blood T cells in healthy people across ages. The use of a sample-barcoded 5' primer and a J-beta primer mix characterized a second PCR of about 6 to 11 cycles. TCRdb fed the 5' RACE reads into MiXCR, producing one record per CDR3 protein. The table shows roughly 800,000 distinct CDR3 sequences, with around a quarter occurring only once. These data also featured in a second study, about T cells of mothers and their children.

Specimen: blood. These receptors came from a boy between 10 and 17 years old in good health.

The chain joins TRBV28 to TRBJ2-7, with TRBD1 as a possible D gene (5 bases). In germline, CDR1 is MDHEN, CDR2 SYDVKM. V gave up 3 bases and J gave up 2 bases, with 11 bases separating them. The CDR3 has 14 amino acids. The CDR3 DNA is TGTGCCAGCAGTTTCATCAGGGCGACCTACGAGCAGTACTTC. Translated, it gives CASSFIRATYEQYF.

The rearrangement joins TRBV12-3 or TRBV12-4 to TRBJ1-5; unclear D gene. The CDR3 contains 13 residues. V lost 3 bases, J lost 7 bases, and 10 bases lay in between. The CDR3: CASSFFGDQPQHF. The CDR3 bases are TGTGCCAGCAGTTTTTTTGGAGACCAGCCCCAGCATTTT.

Points on this clonotype: The junction does not match germline at one end; this may be a read error. The V call is TRBV18, the J call TRBJ2-5, with 9 bases fitting TRBD1. The J call may be in error: the DNA end matches TRBJ2-7 better. Germline V gives CDR1 KGHSH, CDR2 LQKENI. This CDR3 contains 15 residues. The CDR3 loop reads CASSTPGQGLYEQYF. The CDR3 DNA reads as TGTGCCAGCTCAACACCGGGACAGGGTCTATACGAGCAGTACTTC.

This clonotype was seen a few times. The genes are TRBV18 and TRBJ2-5, with 7 bases matching TRBD2. There are 15 residues in the CDR3. CDR1 is KGHSH and CDR2 is LQKENI in the germline V gene. The trim removed 3 bases at V and 0 bases at J, leaving 4 bases unmatched. The CDR3 nucleotides are TGTGCCAGCTCACCCCCTAGCGGAGACCAAGAGACCCAGTACTTC. Translated: CASSPPSGDQETQYF. Looking up the rest from reference TRBV18 and TRBJ2-5 gives the full variable domain: NAGVMQNPRHLVRRRGQEARLRCSPMKGHSHVYWYRQLPEEGLKFMVYLQKENIIDESGMPKERFSAEFPKEGPSILRIQQVVRGDSAAYFCASSPPSGDQETQYFGPGTRLLVL.

This clonotype was counted only a few times. The chain recombines TRBV20-1 with TRBJ2-7; D may match TRBD1 or TRBD2 (6 bases each). Trimming stripped 3 bases from V and 7 bases from J, with 16 bases between. Germline V lookup: CDR1 DFQATT, CDR2 SNEGSKA (reference sequence). This CDR3 is 13 amino acids long. The CDR3 reads CSASPSRGGEQYF. The DNA of the CDR3 is TGCAGTGCTAGCCCCTCCAGGGGAGGTGAGCAGTACTTC.

Only a few counts were recorded for this clonotype. V gene TRBV7-3 combines with J gene TRBJ2-7; D might be TRBD1 (5 bases). Germline values: CDR1 SGHTA, CDR2 FQGTGA. Trimming removed 3 bases from V and 3 bases from J, with 15 bases in between. CDR3 length: 15 residues. The DNA of the CDR3 is TGTGCCAGCAGCTTCAGTTTGGCGGACAACTACGAGCAGTACTTC. Its translation is CASSFSLADNYEQYF.

The chain combines TRBV19 with TRBJ2-3; 10 bases match TRBD1. Looked up from germline, CDR1 is LNHDA and CDR2 is SQIVND (reference sequence). The CDR3 spans 16 residues. Trimming removed 6 bases from V and 1 base from J; junction bases left unmatched: 7. The CDR3 DNA reads as TGTGCCAGTAGCGGGGACGACAGGGGGCGCACAGATACGCAGTATTTT. Residues: CASSGDDRGRTDTQYF.

J is TRBJ2-1 and V is TRBV6-2 or TRBV6-3, with a possible D match to TRBD1 (6 bases). From germline, CDR1 is MNHEY and CDR2 SVGEGT. The CDR3 runs 15 residues. V was shortened by 7 bases and J by 0 bases, with 13 bases between the two germline ends. The CDR3: CASTWQGSSYNEQFF. The CDR3 DNA is TGTGCCAGCACCTGGCAGGGGAGCTCCTACAATGAGCAGTTCTTC.

This clonotype was seen more than once but under ten times. The chain links TRBV5-1 to TRBJ2-7, with a weak D call TRBD1 (6 bases). Trimming pared 3 bases from V and 2 bases from J, leaving 12 bases between. Germline CDR1 reads SGHRS; CDR2 reads YFSETQ. The CDR3 covers 14 residues. The CDR3 protein is CASSWTANAYEQYF. CDR3 nucleotides: TGCGCCAGCAGCTGGACAGCGAACGCCTACGAGCAGTACTTC.